The clone carrying this TCR beta chain has only a few counts. The data were taken from a study of blood T cells in healthy people across ages. Primers used in a second PCR of roughly 6 to 11 cycles were a sample-barcoded 5' primer and a J-beta primer mix. Each CDR3 protein gets one entry after TCRdb re-called the 5' RACE reads with MiXCR. The repertoire holds 700,000 to 900,000 distinct CDR3 sequences, with around 24% as singletons. CDR1 and CDR2 (germline): MDHEN, SYDVKM. This CDR3 has 17 amino acids. V was pared by 2 bases and J by 2 bases, with 13 bases between. This sample also appeared in a second study, on T cells of mothers and their children.

Sequencing was performed on blood. The chain recombines TRBV28 with TRBJ2-6, with D perhaps assigned TRBD1 or TRBD2 (5 bases each). This TCR derives from a boy younger than 18 in good health. The CDR3, as DNA: TGTGCCAGCAGTTTAGGTGGTGGGGGAACTGGGGCCAACGTCCTGACTTTC. Translating it yields CASSLGGGGTGANVLTF.